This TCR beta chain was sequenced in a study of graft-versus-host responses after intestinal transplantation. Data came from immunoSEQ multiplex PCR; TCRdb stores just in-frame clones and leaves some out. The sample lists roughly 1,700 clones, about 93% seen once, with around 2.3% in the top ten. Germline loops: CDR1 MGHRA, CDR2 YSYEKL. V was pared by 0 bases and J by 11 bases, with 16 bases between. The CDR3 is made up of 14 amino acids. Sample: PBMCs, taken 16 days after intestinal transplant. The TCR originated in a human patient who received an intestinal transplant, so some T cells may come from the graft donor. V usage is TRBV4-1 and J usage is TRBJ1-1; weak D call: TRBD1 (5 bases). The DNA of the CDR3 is TGCGCCAGCAGCCAAGATTTGGGGGGTGCGCAGGCTTTCTTT. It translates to CASSQDLGGAQAFF.